This T cell receptor (beta chain) was recovered during a study of spatial heterogeneity in lung cancer. TCRdb passed the 5' RACE reads through MiXCR, listing each CDR3 protein once. The sample carries tens of thousands of distinct CDR3 sequences, under 5.5% recorded once. This clonotype was found many times. Its antigen is currently unknown. The study, taken as a whole, reports: Ubiquitous expanded tumor TCRs surfaced in blood more at resection than they did at follow-up.

Described time point: sample taken at primary tumor resection. Extraction of whole RNA from tumor, nontumor lung or frozen PBMC preceded unsorted sequencing. The CDR3 is made up of 12 amino acids. Trimming removed 6 bases at V and 1 base at J, with 5 bases between. CDR1 and CDR2 from the germline V gene are SGHTA and FQGNSA. The TCR sequence derives from a male donor with early-stage non-small cell lung cancer. The sample was PBMCs, taken at surgery. The chain couples TRBV7-2 to TRBJ2-3, with unresolved D. CDR3 loop: CASSPGTDTQYF. The DNA for the CDR3 is TGTGCCAGCAGTCCGGGCACAGATACGCAGTATTTT. Using reference TRBV7-2 and TRBJ2-3 for the parts outside the CDR3, the full variable domain is GAGVSQSPSNKVTEKGKDVELRCDPISGHTALYWYRQSLGQGLEFLIYFQGNSAPDKSGLPSDRFSAERTGGSVSTLTIQRTQQEDSAVYLCASSPGTDTQYFGPGTRLTVL.